The T cell receptor (beta chain) under discussion was sequenced for a study of blood T cell repertoires in COVID-19. Study details: Acute and convalescent COVID-19 samples came from the United States, Italy and Spain. T cells, B-cell-depleted T cells, or PBMCs supplied cDNA or gDNA.

Per the original data handling: Reference gene primer amplification gave estimated nucleated cell counts. Produced via immunoSEQ multiplex PCR; TCRdb's table is partial and in-frame only. V, J and clone size are those of that table, while D and trimming were read from the DNA. The table lists 200,000 to 250,000 clones, around nine tenths of them singletons. Germline CDR1 ENHRY, CDR2 SYGVKD. The CDR3 runs 15 residues. V was cut by 4 bases and J by 0 bases, with 10 bases left in between. The chain has TRBV10-3 and TRBJ1-3; possible D gene TRBD1, 6 bases. The specimen was peripheral blood. This TCR derives from a man in his sixties who had recovered from COVID-19. CDR3 region: CAISAQGTSGNTIYF. The CDR3 bases are TGTGCCATCAGTGCTCAGGGGACCTCTGGAAACACCATATATTTT.